This paragraph reports one TCR beta chain. Its antigen remains undetermined. No much larger clone exists at a distance of one base, and base qualities are not known. TCRbeta CDR3 regions were amplified from genomic DNA using the immunoSEQ Assay, a bias-controlled multiplex PCR. Per the authors' processing: The number of nucleated cells in each sample was estimated by amplification of reference gene primers within the assay. Sequence reads were collapsed and filtered to measure the absolute abundance of every unique TCRbeta CDR3 rearrangement. Productive Simpson clonality was computed per sample as the square root of Simpson's diversity index over productive rearrangements. TCRdb took over this immuneACCESS table, retaining in-frame rearrangements with V and J assigned. Such tables are incomplete; in checked studies, under half of the missing clones stem from an unresolved V gene, and the remainder is unexplained. That table furnishes V, J and clone size, whereas the DNA furnished D and trimming. The sample records tens of thousands of clones, 85% to 90% of which are singletons. 13% of the sample comes from the top ten.

The collaborating institutions used their own protocols to collect whole blood in K2EDTA tubes. For TCRbeta analysis, collaborators shipped samples as frozen whole blood, isolated PBMCs, or DNA extracted from either of those sample types. These data come from a study of blood T cell repertoires in COVID-19 (dated by TCRdb to 2020 to 2022). Context from the whole study: The collaborator samples originated in the United States, Italy and Spain and spanned the acute and convalescent phases of COVID-19. Where available, HLA class I and class II types were obtained from metadata supplied by the sample provider rather than from assay-based typing. The dataset comprised deeply sampled blood TCRbeta repertoires from subjects exposed to, actively infected with, or recovered from COVID-19. The material from the prospective study consisted of cDNA or gDNA derived from T cells, B-cell-depleted T cells, or PBMCs. The samples were drawn from two sources: the first 160 participants of the ongoing ImmuneRACE study, and over 950 subjects contributed by 6 global collaborators. Sample metadata almost always included a de-identified subject ID, COVID-19 status, age in years and sex. The repertoires were made available in a free public database intended to serve as a resource for research on the immune response to SARS-CoV-2.

V ends up 4 bases short and J 3 bases short, with an unmatched junction base count of 6. Per the germline V gene (reference sequence), SGHKS is the CDR1 and YYEKEE is the CDR2. The CDR3 goes from the cysteine to the phenylalanine over 15 residues. The entry retains the CDR3 DNA only, 45 bases that are in frame from base 1. The research as a whole found: How much clinical and demographic metadata was included differed by source and by participant, and the metadata was provided uncurated.

The receptor was derived from an elderly man with acute or convalescent COVID-19. The V and J segments used are TRBV5-5 and TRBJ1-3; the central 8 bases match TRBD1. Sequenced sample: peripheral blood. The CDR3 reads as follows: CASSPDRAGGNTIYF. The sequenced DNA is TGTGCCAGCAGCCCGGACAGGGCTGGTGGAAACACCATATATTTT.